These 31 T cell receptor beta chains originate from one sample sequenced in a study of T cell changes during pregnancy in multiple sclerosis. Clones were read by immunoSEQ multiplex PCR, and TCRdb kept only the in-frame ones, dropping some. The table shows some 20,000 clones, with around nine tenths occurring only once. The sequencing here drew on CD8+ T cells from peripheral blood mononuclear cells, taken in the second trimester of pregnancy. The receptors derive from a female donor in good health, enrolled as a control in a pregnancy study.

The V call is TRBV19, the J call TRBJ2-1; 7 bases align to TRBD2. After removal of 4 bases from V and 5 bases from J, the junction contained 8 bases not matched to a gene. CDR3 length equals 15 residues. Germline V gene lookup returns CDR1 LNHDA and CDR2 SQIVND (reference sequence). Written as DNA, the CDR3 is TGTGCCAGTAGTAGCCGAGCGGGACGCAACAATGAGCAGTTCTTC. Translating it yields CASSSRAGRNNEQFF.

The chain employs TRBV11-2 and TRBJ2-7, with D tentatively TRBD2 (6 bases). V lost 1 base and J 4 bases, leaving 11 bases between the germline ends. Germline V gene data show CDR1 as SGHAT and CDR2 as FQNNGV. The CDR3 has 14 amino acids. The CDR3 here is CASSLGPGDYEQYF. In DNA, the CDR3 is TGTGCCAGCAGCTTAGGGCCGGGGGATTACGAGCAGTACTTC. Supplemented by reference TRBV11-2 and TRBJ2-7, the full variable domain reads EAGVAQSPRYKIIEKRQSVAFWCNPISGHATLYWYQQILGQGPKLLIQFQNNGVVDDSQLPKDRFSAERLKGVDSTLKIQPAKLEDSAVYLCASSLGPGDYEQYFGPGTRLTVT.

The J gene is TRBJ2-5, the V gene TRBV7-2; TRBD2 matches 7 bases. Losses at the gene ends were 5 bases for V and 4 bases for J; bases not matched to a gene: 10. Per the germline V gene, CDR1 is SGHTA and CDR2 is FQGNSA. The CDR3 is 15 residues long. The chain's CDR3 is CASSRGLETRETQYF. In DNA, the CDR3 is TGTGCCAGCAGCCGAGGACTAGAGACGCGAGAGACCCAGTACTTC. Combining the CDR3 with reference TRBV7-2 and TRBJ2-5 gives the whole variable domain GAGVSQSPSNKVTEKGKDVELRCDPISGHTALYWYRQSLGQGLEFLIYFQGNSAPDKSGLPSDRFSAERTGGSVSTLTIQRTQQEDSAVYLCASSRGLETRETQYFGPGTRLLVL.

The chain couples TRBV19 to TRBJ2-6; D is possibly TRBD2 (6 bases). CDR1 and CDR2 from the germline V gene are LNHDA and SQIVND (reference sequence). The V end lost 5 bases, the J end lost 2 bases, and 13 bases lay between the germline ends. The CDR3 is made up of 16 amino acids. CDR3 coding DNA: TGTGCCAGTAGTCCGCTAGCGAGAGCTGGGGCCAACGTCCTGACTTTC. Translating gives CASSPLARAGANVLTF.

The chain is built from TRBV28 and TRBJ1-5; TRBD1 might be the D (6 bases). With 1 base removed from V and 3 bases from J, the gap between germline ends came to 7 bases. CDR1 and CDR2 (germline): MDHEN, SYDVKM. This CDR3 is built from 14 residues. Here the CDR3 reads CASSLSGVNQPQHF. CDR3 coding DNA: TGTGCCAGCAGTTTATCAGGGGTCAATCAGCCCCAGCATTTT.

The chain couples TRBV27 to TRBJ2-3; D unresolved. CDR1 and CDR2 (germline): MNHEY, SMNVEV (reference sequence). V shed 4 bases and J shed 2 bases, with 13 bases lying between them. This CDR3 has 15 residues. CDR3 amino acids: CASSSPSRYTDTQYF. CDR3 nucleotides: TGTGCCAGCAGTTCTCCCTCCAGATACACAGATACGCAGTATTTT.

The chain recombines TRBV6-5 with TRBJ2-5; D unresolved. The CDR3 loop spans 14 amino acids. Trimming left V 2 bases short and J 0 bases short, with 7 bases between. Germline CDR1 MNHEY, CDR2 SVGAGI. The CDR3 nucleotides are TGTGCCAGCAGTTACCTCGAGGACCAAGAGACCCAGTACTTC. Translating gives CASSYLEDQETQYF.

This chain connects TRBV6-1 to TRBJ1-5, with D possibly TRBD1 on 6 matching bases. This CDR3 has 17 amino acids. V was cut by 2 bases and J by 1 base, with 15 bases left in between. The germline CDR1 and CDR2 sequences are MNHNS and SASEGT. The CDR3 spells CASSESIGQQSNQPQHF. The CDR3 DNA reads TGTGCCAGCAGTGAATCAATAGGACAGCAAAGCAATCAGCCCCAGCATTTT.

This clone was recorded only once. CDR3 protein: CASSPWRGGEQYF. CDR3 nucleotide sequence: TGTGCCAGCAGTCCCTGGAGGGGGGGCGAGCAGTACTTC. The chain uses TRBV27 and TRBJ2-7; a weak D match, TRBD2 (7 bases). V dropped 5 bases and J dropped 6 bases, with 14 bases sitting between them. Looked up from germline, CDR1 is MNHEY and CDR2 is SMNVEV (reference sequence). This CDR3 is 13 amino acids long.

The chain couples TRBV11-2 to TRBJ2-3; D gene ambiguous. Germline loops: CDR1 SGHAT, CDR2 FQNNGV. The CDR3 is made up of 16 amino acids. Trimming took 5 bases from V and 5 from J, leaving 20 bases between them. The chain's CDR3 is CASSARFRVYGDTQYF. The CDR3 DNA sequence: TGTGCCAGCAGCGCCAGGTTCCGTGTTTACGGAGATACGCAGTATTTT.

The chain couples TRBV15 to TRBJ2-7; 9 bases are a match to TRBD2. V shed 5 bases and J 5 bases; nucleotides not matched to a gene: 16. CDR1 and CDR2 from the germline V gene are LNHNV and YYDKDF (reference sequence). This CDR3 region has 17 residues. Here the CDR3 DNA reads TGTGCCACCAGCGAACCAAGCGGGGGGAGGGGGTTCCACGAGCAGTACTTC. Its translation: CATSEPSGGRGFHEQYF.

A word on this clone: At the DNA level, this CDR3 is encoded by other sequences in the same sample as well. The CDR3, as DNA: TGTGCCAGCAGCTTAGGGGGGCAGTACTATGGCTACACCTTC. Translation: CASSLGGQYYGYTF. The chain carries TRBV7-8 and TRBJ1-2; the D gene is possibly TRBD1 (6 bases). The germline V gene encodes CDR1 SGHVS and CDR2 FQNEAQ. The ends were cut back, 1 base at V and 3 bases at J, with 9 bases in the middle. The CDR3 has 14 residues.

V is TRBV7-9 and J is TRBJ2-7; the match to TRBD1 covers 7 bases. CDR3 length: 16 amino acids. In germline, CDR1 is SEHNR, CDR2 FQNEAQ (reference sequence). With V trimmed by 2 bases and J by 3 bases, 10 bases remained unmatched. The CDR3 DNA reads TGTGCCAGCAGCTTATTGGGCCTAACAGGGGTCTACGAGCAGTACTTC. Encoded protein: CASSLLGLTGVYEQYF.

The rearrangement links TRBV4-1 to TRBJ2-3; 8 positions agree with TRBD2. Unmatched junction bases numbered 7, after V lost 0 bases and J lost 5 bases. The CDR3 sequence is 16 residues long. Looked up from germline, CDR1 is MGHRA and CDR2 is YSYEKL. The DNA for the CDR3 is TGCGCCAGCAGCCAAGAGGGAGCGGGAGTTGAAGATACGCAGTATTTT. It codes for CASSQEGAGVEDTQYF.

This chain connects TRBV19 to TRBJ2-1, with D perhaps TRBD1 (5 bases). From germline, CDR1 is LNHDA and CDR2 SQIVND (reference sequence). V gave up 5 bases and J gave up 16 bases, with 21 bases separating them. The CDR3 has 13 residues. CDR3 loop: CASSLALGALYFF. The CDR3 DNA sequence: TGTGCCAGTAGTCTGGCGTTAGGGGCTTTATATTTCTTC.

The V gene is TRBV21-1, the J gene TRBJ2-3; TRBD1 was called by the table and not checked on the DNA. TRBV21-1 is shown as a pseudogene. The CDR3 spans 14 residues. CDR3 amino acids: CASDRVGYRDTQYF. The CDR3 DNA sequence: TGTGCCAGCGACAGGGTCGGGTACAGAGATACGCAGTATTTT.

The rearrangement uses TRBV9 and TRBJ2-2; 12 bases are shared with TRBD2. The germline V gene encodes CDR1 SGDLS and CDR2 YYNGEE. The ends lost 0 bases at V and 4 bases at J; junction bases unmatched: 4. The CDR3 length is 17 residues. The CDR3 DNA sequence: TGTGCCAGCAGCGTAGGAGGGGGACTAGCGGGCACCGGGGAGCTGTTTTTT. Translating gives CASSVGGGLAGTGELFF.

Points on this clone: Other DNA sequences in the same sample also yield this CDR3. The chain has TRBV6-5 and TRBJ2-1, with a possible D match to TRBD2 (5 bases). Germline V gene sequence: CDR1 MNHEY, CDR2 SVGAGI. This CDR3 region has 16 residues. The V end was cut by 2 bases, the J end by 0 bases, with 11 bases between. The CDR3 DNA reads as TGTGCCAGCAGTTACACGGACTCCAGCTCCTACAATGAGCAGTTCTTC. It specifies CASSYTDSSSYNEQFF.

The rearrangement joins TRBV19 to TRBJ2-1; TRBD2 agrees at 11 bases. With 4 bases clipped from V and 5 bases from J, the junction kept 10 bases outside the gene matches. The V gene's germline CDR1 is LNHDA and CDR2 SQIVND (reference sequence). The CDR3 length is 17 residues. The CDR3 region has the DNA TGTGCCAGTAGTACCCTGACTAGCGGGGAAATAAACAATGAGCAGTTCTTC. Amino acids: CASSTLTSGEINNEQFF.

This clone was observed once. This chain links TRBV28 with TRBJ2-5; 7 bases line up with TRBD1. J lost 3 bases, V lost 6 bases, and 4 bases had no gene match. Germline loops: CDR1 MDHEN, CDR2 SYDVKM. The CDR3 is made up of 13 amino acids. This CDR3 reads CASSSGTEETQYF. The CDR3 DNA reads TGTGCCAGCAGCTCCGGGACAGAAGAGACCCAGTACTTC.

The CDR3 bases are TGTGCCAGCAGCTTAGCGGGAGGGCAGGAGACCCAGTACTTC. Protein sequence: CASSLAGGQETQYF. The V gene is TRBV5-6, the J gene TRBJ2-5, with TRBD2 matching 10 bases. With V trimmed by 2 bases and J by 5 bases, 3 bases remained unmatched. The length of the CDR3 is 14 residues. Germline V gene sequence: CDR1 SGHDT, CDR2 YYEEEE.

The chain uses TRBV4-3 and TRBJ2-1; 7 bases are shared with TRBD2. CDR3 length equals 17 residues. Trimming removed 0 bases from V and 8 bases from J; junction bases left unmatched: 13. Per germline, CDR1 LGHNA and CDR2 YSLEER. The CDR3 region is CASSQDLGGEGRDEQFF. The CDR3 nucleotides read TGCGCCAGCAGCCAAGATTTGGGGGGGGAAGGGCGGGATGAGCAGTTCTTC.

This clone was seen once. The genes are TRBV7-9 and TRBJ1-4; D is unclear. The CDR3 sequence is 15 residues long. The germline V and J ends were trimmed by 5 bases and 7 bases, with 17 bases remaining between them. Germline V CDR1 and CDR2: SEHNR, FQNEAQ (reference sequence). The CDR3 sequence: CASSAEYGQSEKLFF. CDR3 coding DNA: TGTGCCAGCAGCGCAGAGTATGGGCAGTCTGAAAAACTGTTTTTT.

The chain uses TRBV9 and TRBJ2-1; 12 bases are a match to TRBD2. J lost 6 bases, V lost 0 bases, and 7 bases had no gene match. The CDR3 is made up of 17 amino acids. Germline V CDR1 and CDR2: SGDLS, YYNGEE. The CDR3 loop reads CASSVGASGGVGNEQFF. CDR3 DNA sequence: TGTGCCAGCAGCGTAGGGGCTAGCGGGGGGGTCGGCAATGAGCAGTTCTTC.

V usage is TRBV4-1 and J usage is TRBJ2-3; perhaps TRBD2 as D (6 bases). The germline gives CDR1 MGHRA, CDR2 YSYEKL. The CDR3 spans 16 residues. With 5 bases removed from V and 6 bases from J, the gap between germline ends came to 21 bases. CDR3 region: CASSKGGQTHGDTQYF. The CDR3 DNA reads TGCGCCAGCAGCAAAGGAGGGCAAACGCACGGCGATACGCAGTATTTT.

The chain uses TRBV15 and TRBJ2-1, with D perhaps TRBD2 (6 bases). The V end was cut by 1 base, the J end by 2 bases, with 18 bases between. Germline V gene sequence: CDR1 LNHNV, CDR2 YYDKDF (reference sequence). This CDR3 has 18 residues. The CDR3 nucleotides read TGTGCCACCAGCAGAGTTGGGGAGGTAGCGGAGACCTACAATGAGCAGTTCTTC. This encodes CATSRVGEVAETYNEQFF.

V usage is TRBV4-1 and J usage is TRBJ2-7; 9 bases agree with TRBD1. Trimming at V came to 4 bases and at J to 2 bases, leaving 9 bases not matched to a gene. CDR3 length equals 16 residues. CDR1 is MGHRA, CDR2 YSYEKL, per germline. The CDR3 loop reads CASSPGPGTGPYEQYF. The CDR3 nucleotides read TGCGCCAGCAGCCCTGGCCCCGGGACAGGGCCCTACGAGCAGTACTTC.

The chain joins TRBV28 to TRBJ1-5, with D perhaps TRBD1 (5 bases). CDR3 size: 20 residues. Germline lookup yields CDR1 MDHEN and CDR2 SYDVKM. Trimming stripped 4 bases from V and 0 bases from J, with 25 bases between. As DNA, the CDR3 is TGTGCCAGCAGTTCCATGAGTACACCCCGGGGGTACTATAGCAATCAGCCCCAGCATTTT. Protein product: CASSSMSTPRGYYSNQPQHF.

The chain uses TRBV7-8 and TRBJ2-3; 12 bases map to TRBD2. The V segment lost 4 bases and the J segment 4 bases; nucleotides outside the gene matches: 9. The germline CDR1 and CDR2 sequences are SGHVS and FQNEAQ. The CDR3 loop spans 17 amino acids. As DNA, the CDR3 is TGTGCCAGCAGCTCCCTGCTAGCGGGAGGGCCTGCAGATACGCAGTATTTT. The encoded protein is CASSSLLAGGPADTQYF.

The V call is TRBV4-3, the J call TRBJ1-1; 9 bases map to TRBD1. CDR1 and CDR2 from the germline V gene are LGHNA and YSLEER. Trimming removed 0 bases from V and 3 bases from J; junction bases left unmatched: 5. CDR3 length equals 16 residues. The CDR3 spells CASSQDLRQGDTEAFF. The CDR3 bases are TGCGCCAGCAGCCAAGATCTCCGACAGGGGGACACTGAAGCTTTCTTT.

The rearrangement links TRBV7-9 to TRBJ2-2, with 8 bases that match TRBD2. CDR3 size: 17 residues. Germline trimming cut 5 bases from V and 3 bases from J; bases unmatched to any gene: 11. Germline lookup yields CDR1 SEHNR and CDR2 FQNEAQ (reference sequence). The CDR3 here is CASSNGLAEAYTGELFF. The CDR3 DNA is TGTGCCAGCAGCAACGGACTAGCAGAGGCATACACCGGGGAGCTGTTTTTT.